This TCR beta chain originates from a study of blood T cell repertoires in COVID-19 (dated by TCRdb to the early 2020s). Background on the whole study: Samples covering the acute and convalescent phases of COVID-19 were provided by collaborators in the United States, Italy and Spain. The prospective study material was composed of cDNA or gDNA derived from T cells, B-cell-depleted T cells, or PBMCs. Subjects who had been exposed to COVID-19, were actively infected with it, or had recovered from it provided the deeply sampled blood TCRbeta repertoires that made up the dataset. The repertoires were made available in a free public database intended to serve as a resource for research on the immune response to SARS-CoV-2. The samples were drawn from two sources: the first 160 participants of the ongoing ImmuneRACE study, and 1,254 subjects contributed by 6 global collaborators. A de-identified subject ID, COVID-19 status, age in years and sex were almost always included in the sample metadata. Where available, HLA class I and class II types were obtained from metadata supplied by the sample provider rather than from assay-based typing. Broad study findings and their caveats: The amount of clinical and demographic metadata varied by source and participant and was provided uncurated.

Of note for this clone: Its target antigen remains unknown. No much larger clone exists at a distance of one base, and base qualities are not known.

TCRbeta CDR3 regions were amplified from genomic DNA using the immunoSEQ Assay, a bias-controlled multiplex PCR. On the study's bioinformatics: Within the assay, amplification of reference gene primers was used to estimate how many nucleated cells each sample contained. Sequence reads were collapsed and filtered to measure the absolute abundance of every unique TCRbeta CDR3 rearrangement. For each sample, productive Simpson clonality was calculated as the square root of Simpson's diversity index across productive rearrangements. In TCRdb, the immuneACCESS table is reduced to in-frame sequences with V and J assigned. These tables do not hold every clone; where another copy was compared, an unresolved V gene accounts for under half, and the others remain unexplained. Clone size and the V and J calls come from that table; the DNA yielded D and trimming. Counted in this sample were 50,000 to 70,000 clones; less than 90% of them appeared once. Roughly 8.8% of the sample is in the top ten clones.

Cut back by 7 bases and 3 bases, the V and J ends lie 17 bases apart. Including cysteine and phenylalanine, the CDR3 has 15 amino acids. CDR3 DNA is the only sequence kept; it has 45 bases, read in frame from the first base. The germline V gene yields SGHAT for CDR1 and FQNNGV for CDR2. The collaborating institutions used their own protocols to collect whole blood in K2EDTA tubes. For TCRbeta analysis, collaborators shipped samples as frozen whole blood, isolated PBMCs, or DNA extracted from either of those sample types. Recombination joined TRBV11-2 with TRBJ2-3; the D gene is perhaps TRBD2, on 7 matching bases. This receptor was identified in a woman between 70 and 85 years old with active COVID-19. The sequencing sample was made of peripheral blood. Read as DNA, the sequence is TGTGCCAGCAACCCGGACGGGGGGCGGACAGATACGCAGTATTTT. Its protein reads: CASNPDGGRTDTQYF.